Detailed here is one TCR beta chain. Its antigen is unknown. No base quality values were provided; no much bigger clone lies one nucleotide off. The CDR3 covers 14 residues, taking in both the cysteine and the phenylalanine. Solely the CDR3 DNA is kept, with 42 bases framed from the first base. In the germline V gene (reference sequence), CDR1 corresponds to SGHKS and CDR2 to YYEKEE. Here V drops 1 base and J drops 3 bases, and the junction holds 1 base not matched to any gene. At one collaborating source in Seattle, patients were enrolled during active infection and were followed longitudinally through the course of disease. The collaborating institutions used their own protocols to collect whole blood in K2EDTA tubes. For TCRbeta analysis, collaborators shipped samples in one of three forms: frozen whole blood, isolated PBMCs, or DNA extracted from either of those sample types. The data were obtained in a study of blood T cell repertoires in COVID-19 (dated by TCRdb to the early 2020s). Broadly, across the study: Collaborator samples came from the United States, Italy and Spain and covered acute and convalescent phases of COVID-19. The prospective study material was composed of cDNA or gDNA derived from T cells, B-cell-depleted T cells, or PBMCs. The samples were drawn from two sources: the first 160 participants of the ongoing ImmuneRACE study, and 950 to 1,500 subjects contributed by 6 global collaborators. Nearly every sample came with metadata listing a de-identified subject ID, COVID-19 status, age in years and sex. The repertoires were made available in a free public database intended to serve as a resource for research on the immune response to SARS-CoV-2. Deeply sampled blood TCRbeta repertoires from subjects exposed to, actively infected with, or recovered from COVID-19 were included in the dataset. Where HLA class I and class II types were available, the types were taken from metadata supplied by the sample provider, not from assay-based typing.

TCRbeta CDR3 regions were amplified from genomic DNA using the immunoSEQ Assay, a bias-controlled multiplex PCR. Processing in the source paper ran as follows. Nucleated cell counts per sample were estimated from amplification of reference gene primers within the assay. To quantify the absolute abundance of each unique TCRbeta CDR3 rearrangement, sequence reads were collapsed and filtered. For each sample, productive Simpson clonality was calculated as the square root of Simpson's diversity index over productive rearrangements. What TCRdb holds here is the immuneACCESS table cut down to in-frame rearrangements. Part of the clones is not present; checked against another copy, under half of the missing clones reflect an unresolved V gene, and the others are unexplained. V, J and clone size derive from that table, while D and trimming were established from the DNA sequence. The sample table records about 64,000 clones; approximately 88% of these occur just once. The ten largest make up roughly 40% of the sample.

Study-wide findings and limitations: The amount of clinical and demographic metadata varied by source and participant and was provided uncurated.

The rearranged segments are TRBV5-5 and TRBJ2-7, and 10 junction bases match TRBD2. The TCR sequence derives from a woman in her fifties or sixties with COVID-19, enrolled during active disease. Sequences were obtained from peripheral blood. The DNA reads as follows: TGTGCCAGCAGCTTGCTAGCGGGGGACTACGAGCAGTACTTC. Translated, it reads CASSLLAGDYEQYF. The variable domain in full, with residues beyond the CDR3 obtained from the reference TRBV5-5 and TRBJ2-7 genes, is DAGVTQSPTHLIKTRGQQVTLRCSPISGHKSVSWYQQVLGQGPQFIFQYYEKEERGRGNFPDRFSARQFPNYSSELNVNALLLGDSALYLCASSLLAGDYEQYFGPGTRLTVT.